Sequencing of this T cell receptor beta chain was carried out in a study of cytomegalovirus exposure and HLA in healthy donors. Whole-study results and caveats: Solely CMV serostatus was available to characterize immune exposure. DRB1 had the most TCR associations and HLA-C the fewest, a later analysis found, with rates varying by HLA locus. According to the study, 160 or so TCR beta chains were cytomegalovirus-associated.

Germline-derived CDR1 and CDR2 are MNHEY and SMNVEV (reference sequence). The trim removed 3 bases at V and 0 bases at J, leaving 2 bases unmatched. The CDR3 loop spans 15 amino acids. Donors sampled were nominally healthy, though unrecorded immune exposures were likely. Note on this clone: What it binds is unknown.

60 Vbeta and 13 Jbeta primers were used in PCR. Data came from immunoSEQ multiplex PCR; TCRdb stores just in-frame clones and leaves some out. The sample has roughly 150,000 clones; around 80% are singletons. The specimen was PBMCs. The chain uses TRBV27 and TRBJ2-1; TRBD2 aligns across 7 bases. This clonotype originated in a male donor in good health and CMV-seropositive. CDR3 in DNA: TGTGCCAGCAGTTTGGGGGGGAGCTCCTACAATGAGCAGTTCTTC. Protein sequence: CASSLGGSSYNEQFF.